The source of this TCR beta chain is a study of blood T cell repertoires in COVID-19 (dated by TCRdb to the early 2020s). Background on the whole study: Collaborator samples came from the United States, Italy and Spain and covered acute and convalescent phases of COVID-19. The material from the prospective study consisted of cDNA or gDNA derived from T cells, B-cell-depleted T cells, or PBMCs. Subjects who had been exposed to COVID-19, were actively infected with it, or had recovered from it provided the deeply sampled blood TCRbeta repertoires that made up the dataset. The samples were drawn from two sources: the first 160 participants of the ongoing ImmuneRACE study, and over 1,000 subjects contributed by 6 global collaborators. The sample metadata nearly always contained a de-identified subject ID, COVID-19 status, age in years and sex. The repertoires were released in a freely available public database intended as a resource for research on the immune response to SARS-CoV-2. Where available, HLA class I and class II types were taken from metadata supplied by the sample provider and were not determined by assay-based typing. Overall study results and their limits: Clinical and demographic metadata were provided uncurated, with the amount varying by source and participant.

Each collaborating institution followed its own protocols to collect whole blood in K2EDTA tubes. For TCRbeta analysis, collaborator samples were shipped as frozen whole blood, as isolated PBMCs, or as DNA extracted from either sample type. The immunoSEQ Assay, a bias-controlled multiplex PCR, was used to amplify TCRbeta CDR3 regions from genomic DNA. From the authors' description of their analysis: Nucleated cell counts per sample were estimated from amplification of reference gene primers within the assay. To quantify the absolute abundance of each unique TCRbeta CDR3 rearrangement, sequence reads were collapsed and filtered. Productive Simpson clonality was computed per sample as the square root of Simpson's diversity index over productive rearrangements. TCRdb re-hosts the immuneACCESS table, in-frame sequences only. Its copies lack some clones; in the studies checked, an unresolved V gene accounts for under half of them, and the cause for the rest is not known. The D gene and trimming were derived from the DNA, and the V and J assignments and clone size from that table. The sample profile shows 470,000 or so clones; 70% to 90% of them were found once. Together, the top ten hold about 3.2% of the sample.

The junction shows trimming of 6 bases on V and 6 bases on J, plus 5 bases between the germline ends. Including the terminal cysteine and phenylalanine, the CDR3 comprises 10 residues. The entry retains the CDR3 DNA only, 30 bases that are in frame from base 1. CDR1 and CDR2 are drawn from the germline V gene: MDHEN, SYDVKM. In regard to this clone: Its binding antigen is unknown. No base-level quality is on record; no much larger clone is a single base apart.

Sequences were obtained from peripheral blood. The chain employs TRBV28 and TRBJ1-2; the D gene identity is not certain. The origin of this receptor is a human donor in a cohort sampled during active COVID-19. CDR3 sequence: CASRLHGYTF. In nucleotides, the sequence is TGTGCCAGCAGACTACATGGCTACACCTTC.